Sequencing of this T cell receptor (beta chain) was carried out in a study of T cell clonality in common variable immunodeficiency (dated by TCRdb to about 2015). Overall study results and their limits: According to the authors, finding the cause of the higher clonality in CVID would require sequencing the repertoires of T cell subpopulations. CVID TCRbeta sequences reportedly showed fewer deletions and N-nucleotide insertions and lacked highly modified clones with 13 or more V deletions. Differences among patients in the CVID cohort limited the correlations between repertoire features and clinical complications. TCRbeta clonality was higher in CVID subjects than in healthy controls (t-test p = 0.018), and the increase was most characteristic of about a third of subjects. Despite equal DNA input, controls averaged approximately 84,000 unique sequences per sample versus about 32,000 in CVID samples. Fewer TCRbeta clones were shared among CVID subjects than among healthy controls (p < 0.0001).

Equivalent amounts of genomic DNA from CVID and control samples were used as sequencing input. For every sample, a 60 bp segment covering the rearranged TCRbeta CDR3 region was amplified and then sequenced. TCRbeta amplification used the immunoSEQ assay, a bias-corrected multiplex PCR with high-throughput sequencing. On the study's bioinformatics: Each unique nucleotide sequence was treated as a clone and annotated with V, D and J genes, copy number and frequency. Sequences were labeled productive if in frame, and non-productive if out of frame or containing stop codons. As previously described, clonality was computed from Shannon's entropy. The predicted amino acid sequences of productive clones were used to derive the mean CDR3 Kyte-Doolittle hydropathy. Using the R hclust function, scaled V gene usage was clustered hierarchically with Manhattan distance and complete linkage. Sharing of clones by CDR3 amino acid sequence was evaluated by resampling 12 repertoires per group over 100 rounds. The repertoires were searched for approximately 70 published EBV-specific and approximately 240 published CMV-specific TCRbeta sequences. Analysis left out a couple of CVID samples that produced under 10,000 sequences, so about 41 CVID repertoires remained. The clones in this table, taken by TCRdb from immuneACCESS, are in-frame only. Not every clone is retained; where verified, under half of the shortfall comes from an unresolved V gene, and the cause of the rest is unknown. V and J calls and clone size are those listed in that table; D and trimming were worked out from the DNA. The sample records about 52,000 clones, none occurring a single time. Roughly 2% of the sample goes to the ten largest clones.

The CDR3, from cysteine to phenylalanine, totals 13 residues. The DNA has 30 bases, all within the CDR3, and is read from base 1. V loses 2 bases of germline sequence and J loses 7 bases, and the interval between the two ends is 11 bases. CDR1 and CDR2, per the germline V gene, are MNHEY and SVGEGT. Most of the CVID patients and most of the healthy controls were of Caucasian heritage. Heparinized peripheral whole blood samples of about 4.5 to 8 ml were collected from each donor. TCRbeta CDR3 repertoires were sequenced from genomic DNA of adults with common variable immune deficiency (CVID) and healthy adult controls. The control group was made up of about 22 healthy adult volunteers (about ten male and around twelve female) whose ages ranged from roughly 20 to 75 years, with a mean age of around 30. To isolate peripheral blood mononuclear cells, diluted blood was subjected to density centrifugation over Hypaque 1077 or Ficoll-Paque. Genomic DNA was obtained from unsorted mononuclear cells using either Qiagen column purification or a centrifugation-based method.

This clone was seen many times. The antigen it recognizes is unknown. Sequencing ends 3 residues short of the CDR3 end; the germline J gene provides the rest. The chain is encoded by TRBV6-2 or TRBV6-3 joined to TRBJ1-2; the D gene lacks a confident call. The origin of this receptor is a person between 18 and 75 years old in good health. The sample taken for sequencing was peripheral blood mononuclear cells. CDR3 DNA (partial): TGTGCCAGCAGTTACGATGAGCTCTCTGGC. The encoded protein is CASSYDELSG. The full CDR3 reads CASSYDELSGYTF.